This T cell receptor beta chain was identified in a study of molecular identifiers for immune sequencing clone quantification. On this clonotype: No antigen is known for it.

General study results and limits: Clones that exceeded 20 RNA copies held over 98% of effector molecules, yet under 1% in naive cells. Researchers reportedly could pick up spiked Jurkat TCR RNA from one cell mixed into approximately 910,000 naive cells. Identical TCR molecules that share a barcode could lead to an underestimation of highly expanded clone sizes.

The CDR3 has 15 residues. Germline assignment: CDR1 SGHAT and CDR2 FQNNGV. Trimming pared 2 bases from V and 2 bases from J, leaving 11 bases between. It was with previously described methods and listed TCR primers that bulk TCR libraries were made. From the PCR reads, TCRdb called clonotypes with MiXCR, one entry per CDR3 protein. Among some 680,000 distinct CDR3 sequences, around 25% were seen once, and the ten largest hold about 0.78%. The receptor's source is a human donor in good health. Some libraries in this study had Jurkat cell RNA spiked in. The sequenced material came from naive CD8+ T cells from blood, with Jurkat cell RNA spiked in. Subset denoted: FACS-sorted CD8+CD4-CCR7+CD45RA+ naive T cells. V usage is TRBV11-2 and J usage is TRBJ2-3; no clear D gene. CDR3 protein: CASSLYLGTTDTQYF. The CDR3 nucleotides read TGTGCCAGCAGCTTATATCTGGGAACCACAGATACGCAGTATTTT.